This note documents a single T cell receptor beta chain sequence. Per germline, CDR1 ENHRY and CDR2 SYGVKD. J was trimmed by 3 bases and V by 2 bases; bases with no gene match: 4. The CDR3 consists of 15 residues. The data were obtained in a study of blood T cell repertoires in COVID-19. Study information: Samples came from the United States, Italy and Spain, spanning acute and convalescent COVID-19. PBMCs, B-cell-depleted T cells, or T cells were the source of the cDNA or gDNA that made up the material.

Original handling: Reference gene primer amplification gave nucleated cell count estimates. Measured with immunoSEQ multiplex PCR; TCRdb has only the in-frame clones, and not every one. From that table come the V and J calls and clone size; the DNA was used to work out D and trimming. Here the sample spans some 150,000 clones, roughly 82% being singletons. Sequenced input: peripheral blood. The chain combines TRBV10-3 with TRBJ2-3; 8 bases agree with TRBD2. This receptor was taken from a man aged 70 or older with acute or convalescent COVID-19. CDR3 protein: CAISERGGGTDTQYF. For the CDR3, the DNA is TGTGCCATCAGTGAGAGAGGCGGGGGGACAGATACGCAGTATTTT.